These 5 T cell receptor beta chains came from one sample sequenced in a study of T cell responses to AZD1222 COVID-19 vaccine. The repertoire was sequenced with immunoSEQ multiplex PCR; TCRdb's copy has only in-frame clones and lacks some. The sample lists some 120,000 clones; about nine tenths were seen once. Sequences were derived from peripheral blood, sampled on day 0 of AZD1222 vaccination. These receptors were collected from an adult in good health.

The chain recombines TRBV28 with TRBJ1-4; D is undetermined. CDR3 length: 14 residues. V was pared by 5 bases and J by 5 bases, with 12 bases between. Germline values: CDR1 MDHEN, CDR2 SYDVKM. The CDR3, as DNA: TGTGCCAGCAGTCCGCAGCTAATAAATGAAAAACTGTTTTTT. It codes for CASSPQLINEKLFF.

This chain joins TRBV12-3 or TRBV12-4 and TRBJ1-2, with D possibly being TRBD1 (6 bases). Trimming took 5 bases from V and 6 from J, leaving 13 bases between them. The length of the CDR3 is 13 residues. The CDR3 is CASSPGQPHGYTF. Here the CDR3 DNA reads TGTGCCAGCAGTCCAGGACAGCCTCATGGCTACACCTTC.

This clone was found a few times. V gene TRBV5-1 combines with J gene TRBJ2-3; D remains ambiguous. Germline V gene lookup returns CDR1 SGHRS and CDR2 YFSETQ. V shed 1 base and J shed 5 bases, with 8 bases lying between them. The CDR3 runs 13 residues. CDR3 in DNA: TGCGCCAGCAGCTTGTCCCTAATAGATACGCAGTATTTT. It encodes CASSLSLIDTQYF.

The CDR3 sequence: CASRMRTGTSSYNEQFF. The CDR3 nucleotides are TGTGCCAGTAGGATGCGAACCGGGACAAGCTCCTACAATGAGCAGTTCTTC. The chain links TRBV19 to TRBJ2-1; tentatively, D is TRBD1 (6 bases). The CDR3 runs 17 residues. Germline V CDR1 and CDR2: LNHDA, SQIVND (reference sequence). Trimming took 6 bases from V and 0 from J, leaving 18 bases between them.

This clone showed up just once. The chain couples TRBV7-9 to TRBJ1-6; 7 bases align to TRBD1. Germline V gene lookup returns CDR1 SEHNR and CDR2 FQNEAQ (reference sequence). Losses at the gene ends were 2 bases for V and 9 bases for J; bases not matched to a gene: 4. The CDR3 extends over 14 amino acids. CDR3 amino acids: CASSLWAGGSPLHF. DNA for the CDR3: TGTGCCAGCAGCTTATGGGCAGGGGGTTCACCCCTCCACTTT.